The 2 T cell receptor beta chains in this list originate from one sample, sequenced in a study of blood T cell repertoires in COVID-19. The method was immunoSEQ multiplex PCR; TCRdb's version includes in-frame clones alone and lacks a portion of them. The table has some 350,000 clones, 80% to 90% seen once. The sample was PBMCs or T cells enriched from blood (not recorded which). These receptors were collected from a young woman who had recovered from COVID-19.

At least ten counts were recorded for this clone. The chain uses TRBV7-8 and TRBJ2-7; 9 bases match TRBD1. Germline lookup yields CDR1 SGHVS and CDR2 FQNEAQ. This CDR3 spans 14 amino acids. Losses at the gene ends were 2 bases for V and 5 bases for J; bases not matched to a gene: 4. CDR3 nucleotides: TGTGCCAGCAGCTTAAGGGGACAGGGTCACGAGCAGTACTTC. It encodes CASSLRGQGHEQYF.

V gene TRBV7-3 combines with J gene TRBJ2-3; perhaps TRBD1 as D (5 bases). Germline V gene sequence: CDR1 SGHTA, CDR2 FQGTGA. This CDR3 contains 15 residues. Between the trimmed V and J ends, which lost 5 bases and 3 bases, there was a span of 15 bases. The CDR3 nucleotides are TGTGCCAGCAGCCCATCAGGGTTCGCGACAGATACGCAGTATTTT. It specifies CASSPSGFATDTQYF.